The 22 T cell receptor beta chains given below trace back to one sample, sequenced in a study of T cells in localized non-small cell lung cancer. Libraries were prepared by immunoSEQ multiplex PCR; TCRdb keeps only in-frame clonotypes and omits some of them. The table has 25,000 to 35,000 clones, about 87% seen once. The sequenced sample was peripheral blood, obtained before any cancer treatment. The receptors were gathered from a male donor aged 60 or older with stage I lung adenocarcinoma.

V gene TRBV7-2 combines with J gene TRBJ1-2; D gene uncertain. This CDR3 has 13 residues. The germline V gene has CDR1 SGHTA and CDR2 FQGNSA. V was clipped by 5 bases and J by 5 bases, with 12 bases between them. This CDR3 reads CASSPDKLYGYTF. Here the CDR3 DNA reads TGTGCCAGCAGCCCAGACAAGTTATATGGCTACACCTTC.

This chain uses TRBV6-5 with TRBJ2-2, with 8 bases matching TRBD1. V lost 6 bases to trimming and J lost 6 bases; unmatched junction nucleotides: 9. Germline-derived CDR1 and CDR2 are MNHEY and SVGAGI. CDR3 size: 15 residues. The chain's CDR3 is CASRVQGDLAGELFF. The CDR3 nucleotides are TGTGCCAGCAGGGTACAGGGGGACCTCGCCGGGGAGCTGTTTTTT.

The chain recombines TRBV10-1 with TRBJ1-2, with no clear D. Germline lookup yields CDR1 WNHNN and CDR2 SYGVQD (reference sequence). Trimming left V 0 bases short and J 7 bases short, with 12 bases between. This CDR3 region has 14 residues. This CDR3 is CASSESTRVGGYTF. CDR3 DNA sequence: TGCGCCAGCAGTGAGTCGACGAGGGTAGGTGGCTACACCTTC.

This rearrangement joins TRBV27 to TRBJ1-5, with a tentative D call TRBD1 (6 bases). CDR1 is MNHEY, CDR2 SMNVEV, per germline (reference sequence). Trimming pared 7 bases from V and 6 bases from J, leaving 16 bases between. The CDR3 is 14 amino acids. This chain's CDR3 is CASIPSGGSQPQHF. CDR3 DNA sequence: TGTGCCAGCATTCCATCGGGGGGCAGTCAGCCCCAGCATTTT.

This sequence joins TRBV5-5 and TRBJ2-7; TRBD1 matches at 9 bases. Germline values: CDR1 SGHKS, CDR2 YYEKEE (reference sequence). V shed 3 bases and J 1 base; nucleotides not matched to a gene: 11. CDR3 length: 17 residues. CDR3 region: CASSSGQGKSGSYEQYF. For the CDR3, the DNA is TGTGCCAGCAGCTCCGGACAGGGGAAAAGCGGTTCCTACGAGCAGTACTTC.

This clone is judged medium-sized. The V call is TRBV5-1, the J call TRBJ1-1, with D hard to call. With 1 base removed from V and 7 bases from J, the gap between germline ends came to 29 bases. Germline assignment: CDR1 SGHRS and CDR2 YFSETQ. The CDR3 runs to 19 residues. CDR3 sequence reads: CASSLFTDGRQALPYEAFF. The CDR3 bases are TGCGCCAGCAGCTTGTTTACGGACGGCCGACAAGCCCTGCCCTATGAAGCTTTCTTT.

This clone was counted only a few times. The CDR3 loop is CAISESAGVVSPLHF. DNA for the CDR3: TGTGCCATCAGTGAGTCCGCAGGGGTAGTTTCACCCCTCCACTTT. The chain recombines TRBV10-3 with TRBJ1-6; TRBD1 might be the D (6 bases). Trimming pared 0 bases from V and 9 bases from J, leaving 12 bases between. CDR3 length: 15 residues. CDR1 and CDR2 from the germline V gene are ENHRY and SYGVKD.

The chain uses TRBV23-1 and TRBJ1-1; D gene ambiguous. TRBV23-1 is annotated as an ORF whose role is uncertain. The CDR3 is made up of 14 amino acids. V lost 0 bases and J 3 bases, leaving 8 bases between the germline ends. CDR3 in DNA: TGCGCCAGCAGTCAATCTGTTCCCGACACTGAAGCTTTCTTT. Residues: CASSQSVPDTEAFF.

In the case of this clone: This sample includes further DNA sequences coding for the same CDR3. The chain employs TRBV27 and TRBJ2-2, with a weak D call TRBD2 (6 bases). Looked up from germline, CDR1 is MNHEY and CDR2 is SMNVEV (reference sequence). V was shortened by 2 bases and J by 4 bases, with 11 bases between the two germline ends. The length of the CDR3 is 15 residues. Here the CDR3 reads CASSLKGRGTGELFF. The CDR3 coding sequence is TGTGCCAGCAGTTTAAAGGGGCGGGGCACCGGGGAGCTGTTTTTT.

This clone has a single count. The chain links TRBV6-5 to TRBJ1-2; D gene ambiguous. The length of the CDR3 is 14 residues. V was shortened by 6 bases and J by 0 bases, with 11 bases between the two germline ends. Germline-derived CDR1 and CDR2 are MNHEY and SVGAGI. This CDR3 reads CASSNGPTNYGYTF. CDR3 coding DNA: TGTGCCAGCAGCAACGGGCCTACTAACTATGGCTACACCTTC.

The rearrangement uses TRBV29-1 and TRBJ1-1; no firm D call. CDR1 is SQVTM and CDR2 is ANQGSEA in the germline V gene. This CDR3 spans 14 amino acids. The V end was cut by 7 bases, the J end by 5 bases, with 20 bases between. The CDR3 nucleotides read TGCAGCGCAAAAAAAGGACTGTCCGAGACTGAAGCTTTCTTT. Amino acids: CSAKKGLSETEAFF.

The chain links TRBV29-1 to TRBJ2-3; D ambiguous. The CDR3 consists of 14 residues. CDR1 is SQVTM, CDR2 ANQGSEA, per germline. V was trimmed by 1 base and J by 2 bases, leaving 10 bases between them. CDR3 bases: TGCAGCGTTGAAGGACGGATGAACACAGATACGCAGTATTTT. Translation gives CSVEGRMNTDTQYF.

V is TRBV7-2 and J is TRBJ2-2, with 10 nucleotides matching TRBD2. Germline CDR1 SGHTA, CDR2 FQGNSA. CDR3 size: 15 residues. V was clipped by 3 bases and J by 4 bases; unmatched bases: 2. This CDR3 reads CASSFSGGPTGELFF. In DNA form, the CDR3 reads TGTGCCAGCAGCTTTAGCGGGGGGCCCACCGGGGAGCTGTTTTTT.

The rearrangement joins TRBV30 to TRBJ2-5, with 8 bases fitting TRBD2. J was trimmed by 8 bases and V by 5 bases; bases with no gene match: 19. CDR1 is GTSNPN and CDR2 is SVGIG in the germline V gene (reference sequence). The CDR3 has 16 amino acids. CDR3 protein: CAWAGGVAGLGVTQYF. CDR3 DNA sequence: TGTGCCTGGGCGGGCGGGGTAGCGGGGCTAGGAGTTACCCAGTACTTC. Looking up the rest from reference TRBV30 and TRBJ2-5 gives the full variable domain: SQTIHQWPATLVQPVGSPLSLECTVEGTSNPNLYWYRQAAGRGLQLLFYSVGIGQISSEVPQNLSASRPQDRQFILSSKKLLLSDSGFYLCAWAGGVAGLGVTQYFGPGTRLLVL.

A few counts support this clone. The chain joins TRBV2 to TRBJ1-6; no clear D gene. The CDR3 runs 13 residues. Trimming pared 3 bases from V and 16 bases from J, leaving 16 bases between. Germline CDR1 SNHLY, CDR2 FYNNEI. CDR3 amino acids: CASSESAFMALHF. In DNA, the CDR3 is TGTGCCAGCAGTGAGTCGGCCTTTATGGCTCTCCACTTT. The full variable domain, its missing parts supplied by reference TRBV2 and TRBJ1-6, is EPEVTQTPSHQVTQMGQEVILRCVPISNHLYFYWYRQILGQKVEFLVSFYNNEISEKSEIFDDQFSVERPDGSNFTLKIRSTKLEDSAMYFCASSESAFMALHFGNGTRLTVT.

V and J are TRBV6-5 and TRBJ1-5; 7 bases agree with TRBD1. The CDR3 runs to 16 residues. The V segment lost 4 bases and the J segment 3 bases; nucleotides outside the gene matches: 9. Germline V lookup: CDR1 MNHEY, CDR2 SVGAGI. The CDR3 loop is CASSLKGQRNNQPQHF. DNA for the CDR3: TGTGCCAGCAGTTTAAAGGGACAGAGAAACAATCAGCCCCAGCATTTT.

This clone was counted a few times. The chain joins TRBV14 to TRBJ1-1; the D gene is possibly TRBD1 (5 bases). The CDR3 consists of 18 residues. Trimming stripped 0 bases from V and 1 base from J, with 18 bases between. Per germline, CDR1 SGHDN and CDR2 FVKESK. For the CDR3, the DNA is TGTGCCAGCAGCCAAGAAGGGTGGAAGCCGGGGCCGAACACTGAAGCTTTCTTT. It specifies CASSQEGWKPGPNTEAFF.

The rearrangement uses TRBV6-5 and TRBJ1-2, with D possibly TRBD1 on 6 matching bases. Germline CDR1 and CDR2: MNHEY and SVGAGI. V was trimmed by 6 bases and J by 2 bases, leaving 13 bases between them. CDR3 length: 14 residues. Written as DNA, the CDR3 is TGTGCCAGCAGGCCAGGTACAGGGAACTATGGCTACACCTTC. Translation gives CASRPGTGNYGYTF.

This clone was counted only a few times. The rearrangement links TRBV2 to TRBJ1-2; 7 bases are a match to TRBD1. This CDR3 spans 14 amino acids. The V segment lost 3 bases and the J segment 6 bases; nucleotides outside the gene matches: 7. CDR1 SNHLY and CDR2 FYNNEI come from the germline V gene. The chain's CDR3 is CASSERRGRDGYTF. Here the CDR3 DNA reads TGTGCCAGCAGTGAGAGGAGGGGGCGAGATGGCTACACCTTC.

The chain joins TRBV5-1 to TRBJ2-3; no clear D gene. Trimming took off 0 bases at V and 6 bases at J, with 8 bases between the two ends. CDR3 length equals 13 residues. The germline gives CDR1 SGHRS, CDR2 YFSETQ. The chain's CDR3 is CASSLGGQDTQYF. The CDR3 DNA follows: TGCGCCAGCAGCTTGGGCGGTCAGGATACGCAGTATTTT.

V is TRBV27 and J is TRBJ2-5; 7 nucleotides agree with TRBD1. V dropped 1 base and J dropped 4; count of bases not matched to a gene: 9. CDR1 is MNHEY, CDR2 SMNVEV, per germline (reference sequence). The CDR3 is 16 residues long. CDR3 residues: CASSLYPTGFGETQYF. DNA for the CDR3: TGTGCCAGCAGTTTATACCCGACAGGGTTCGGAGAGACCCAGTACTTC.

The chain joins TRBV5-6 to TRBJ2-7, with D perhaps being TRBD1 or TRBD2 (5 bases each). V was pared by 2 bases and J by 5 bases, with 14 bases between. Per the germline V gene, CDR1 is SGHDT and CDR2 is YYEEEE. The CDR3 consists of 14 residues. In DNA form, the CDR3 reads TGTGCCAGCAGCTTTGGGGGTAAGGTTAACGAGCAGTACTTC. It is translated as CASSFGGKVNEQYF.